This T cell receptor beta chain was captured by sequencing in a study of blood T cell repertoires in COVID-19. Study-wide context: Sites across the United States, Italy and Spain contributed samples from acute and convalescent COVID-19. Sources were T cells, B-cell-depleted T cells, or PBMCs; the material itself was cDNA or gDNA.

V was cut by 1 base and J by 5 bases, with 7 bases left in between. Looked up from germline, CDR1 is SGHNT and CDR2 is YYREEE (reference sequence). This CDR3 is built from 13 residues. Authors' processing steps: Amplifying reference gene primers gave estimates of nucleated cell counts. Data came from immunoSEQ multiplex PCR; TCRdb stores just in-frame clones and leaves some out. V, J and clone size reflect that table, while D and trimming were determined from the DNA. This table has approximately 200,000 clones, 80% to 85% appearing once. This receptor was identified in a woman between 55 and 75 years old with acute or convalescent COVID-19. The chain combines TRBV5-4 with TRBJ2-1; D uncertain. Sequenced: peripheral blood. The chain's CDR3 is CASSLPLDNEQFF. The CDR3 coding sequence is TGTGCCAGCAGCTTGCCCCTTGACAATGAGCAGTTCTTC.